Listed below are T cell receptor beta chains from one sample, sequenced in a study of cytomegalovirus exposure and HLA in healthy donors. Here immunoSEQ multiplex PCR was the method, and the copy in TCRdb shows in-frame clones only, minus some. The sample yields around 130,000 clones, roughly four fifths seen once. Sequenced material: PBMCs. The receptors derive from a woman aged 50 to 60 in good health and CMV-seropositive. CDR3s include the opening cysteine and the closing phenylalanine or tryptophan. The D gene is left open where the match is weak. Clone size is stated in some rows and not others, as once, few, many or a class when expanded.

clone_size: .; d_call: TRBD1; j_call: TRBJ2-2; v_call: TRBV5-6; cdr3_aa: CASSLDRANTGELFF; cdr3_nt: TGTGCCAGCAGTTTAGACAGGGCTAACACCGGGGAGCTGTTTTTT
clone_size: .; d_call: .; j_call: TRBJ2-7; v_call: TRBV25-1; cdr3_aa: CASSDTGADEQYF; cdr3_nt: TGTGCCAGCAGTGACACGGGAGCGGACGAGCAGTACTTC
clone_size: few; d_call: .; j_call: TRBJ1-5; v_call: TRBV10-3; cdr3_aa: CAIQLGAYQPQHF; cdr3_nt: TGTGCCATCCAGCTAGGGGCTTACCAGCCCCAGCATTTT
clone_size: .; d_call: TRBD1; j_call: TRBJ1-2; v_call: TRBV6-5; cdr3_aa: CASRRTGNYGYPF; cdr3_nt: TGTGCCAGCAGAAGGACAGGAAACTATGGCTACCCCTTC
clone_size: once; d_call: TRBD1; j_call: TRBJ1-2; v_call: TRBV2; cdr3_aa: CASWIAGQDFGYTF; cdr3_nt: TGTGCCAGCTGGATTGCGGGACAGGATTTTGGCTACACCTTC
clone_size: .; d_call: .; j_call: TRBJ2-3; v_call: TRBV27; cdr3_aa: CASRNQGFRADTQYF; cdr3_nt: TGTGCCAGCAGGAATCAGGGGTTTCGCGCAGATACGCAGTATTTT
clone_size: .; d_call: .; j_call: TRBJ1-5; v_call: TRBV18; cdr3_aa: CASSAYQGRDQPQHF; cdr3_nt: TGTGCCAGCTCCGCATATCAGGGTAGGGATCAGCCCCAGCATTTT
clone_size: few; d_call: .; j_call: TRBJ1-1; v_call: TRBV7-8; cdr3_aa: CASSLGSNTEAFF; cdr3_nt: TGTGCCAGCAGCTTAGGGAGCAACACTGAAGCTTTCTTT
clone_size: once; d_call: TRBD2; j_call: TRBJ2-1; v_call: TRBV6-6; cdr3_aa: CASSFRTSGGYEQFF; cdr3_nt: TGTGCCAGCAGTTTCAGGACTAGCGGGGGCTATGAGCAGTTCTTC
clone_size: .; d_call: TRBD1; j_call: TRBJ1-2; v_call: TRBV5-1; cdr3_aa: CASSEDRGAGRGYTF; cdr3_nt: TGCGCCAGCAGCGAGGACAGGGGGGCAGGTCGTGGCTACACCTTC
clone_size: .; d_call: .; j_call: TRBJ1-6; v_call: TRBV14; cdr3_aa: CASSQERGSPLHF; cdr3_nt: TGTGCCAGCAGCCAAGAAAGGGGATCACCCCTCCACTTT
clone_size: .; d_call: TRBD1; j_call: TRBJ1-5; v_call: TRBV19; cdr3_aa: CASSWTGTNQPQHF; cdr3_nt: TGTGCCAGTAGCTGGACAGGGACCAATCAGCCCCAGCATTTT
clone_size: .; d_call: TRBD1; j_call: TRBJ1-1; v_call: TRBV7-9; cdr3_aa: CASSTRTGEEAFF; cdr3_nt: TGTGCCAGCAGCACGCGGACAGGCGAAGAAGCTTTCTTT
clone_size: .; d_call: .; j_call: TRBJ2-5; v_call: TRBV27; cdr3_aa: CASSFSGRETQYF; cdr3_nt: TGTGCCAGCAGTTTCAGTGGCAGAGAGACCCAGTACTTC
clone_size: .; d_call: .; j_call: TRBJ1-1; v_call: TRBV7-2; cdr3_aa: CASSIDPGGREAFF; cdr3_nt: TGTGCCAGCAGCATCGACCCGGGGGGGCGTGAAGCTTTCTTT
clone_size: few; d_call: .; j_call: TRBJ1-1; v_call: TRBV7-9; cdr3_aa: CASSLTREAFF; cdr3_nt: TGTGCCAGCAGCTTAACGCGTGAAGCTTTCTTT
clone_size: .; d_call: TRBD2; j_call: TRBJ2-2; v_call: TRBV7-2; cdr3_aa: CASSIGLAGRTGELFF; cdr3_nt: TGTGCCAGCAGCATAGGACTAGCGGGGCGCACCGGGGAGCTGTTTTTT
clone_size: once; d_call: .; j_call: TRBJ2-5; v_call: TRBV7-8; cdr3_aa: CASSSNPDNQETQYF; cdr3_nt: TGTGCCAGCAGCTCAAATCCGGACAACCAAGAGACCCAGTACTTC
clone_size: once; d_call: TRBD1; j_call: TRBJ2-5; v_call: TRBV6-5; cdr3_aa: CASISPGGQETQYF; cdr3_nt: TGTGCCAGCATCTCGCCAGGGGGCCAAGAGACCCAGTACTTC
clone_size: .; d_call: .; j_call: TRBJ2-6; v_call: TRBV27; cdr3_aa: CASMRRTSGANVLTF; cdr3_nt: TGTGCCAGCATGAGGCGTACCTCTGGGGCCAACGTCCTGACTTTC
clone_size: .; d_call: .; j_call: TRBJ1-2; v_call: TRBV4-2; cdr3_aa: CASSQDLGTRGTYGYTF; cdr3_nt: TGTGCCAGCAGCCAAGATCTGGGGACAAGGGGTACCTATGGCTACACCTTC
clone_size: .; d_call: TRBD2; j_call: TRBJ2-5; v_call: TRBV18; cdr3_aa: CASSRSGGLAGEGTQYF; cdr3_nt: TGTGCCAGCTCACGAAGTGGGGGACTAGCGGGTGAAGGGACCCAGTACTTC
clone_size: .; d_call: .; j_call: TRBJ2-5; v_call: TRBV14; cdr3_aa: CASSLAETQYF; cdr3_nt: TGTGCCAGCAGCCTCGCGGAGACCCAGTACTTC